This T cell receptor beta chain was profiled in a study of blood T cell repertoires in COVID-19. Across the whole study: Samples representing acute and convalescent COVID-19 were sourced from the United States, Italy and Spain. In each case, the material was cDNA or gDNA derived from T cells, B-cell-depleted T cells, or PBMCs.

The CDR3 contains 15 residues. The germline gives CDR1 MNHEY, CDR2 SMNVEV (reference sequence). V lost 4 bases, J lost 0 bases, and 7 bases lay in between. Here immunoSEQ multiplex PCR was the method, and the copy in TCRdb shows in-frame clones only, minus some. The data show 170,000 or so clones, approximately 83% seen once. The sequenced material came from peripheral blood. The sequence came from a human donor in a cohort sampled during active COVID-19. The rearrangement joins TRBV27 to TRBJ2-6; D may be TRBD1 (5 bases). CDR3 residues: CASSSTGSGANVLTF. CDR3 bases: TGTGCCAGCAGTTCCACAGGCTCTGGGGCCAACGTCCTGACTTTC.